One sample yielded the 32 T cell receptor beta chains listed below, sequenced in a study of T cells in Graves' hyperthyroidism and ophthalmopathy. Amplified regions were TCR beta CDR3 sequences from RNA transcripts. A set of HTBI primers served as the primers for a first-round RT-PCR of the TCR CDR3. TCRdb processed the multiplex PCR reads anew with MiXCR; each CDR3 protein has one entry. This sample has around 600,000 distinct CDR3 sequences, with around 14% found just once. The sample consisted of blood. The receptor source for this set is a young woman with Graves' ophthalmopathy.

This clonotype was seen ten or more times. The chain joins TRBV11-3 to TRBJ1-3, with TRBD1 identical over 7 bases. This CDR3 region has 16 residues. After removal of 5 bases from V and 3 bases from J, the junction contained 10 bases not matched to a gene. The V gene's germline CDR1 is SGHNT and CDR2 YENEEA. The CDR3 reads CASSVPYRGYGNTIYF. For the CDR3, the DNA is TGTGCCAGCAGCGTACCTTACAGGGGTTATGGAAACACCATATATTTT.

In its sample, this clonotype was seen many times. This chain connects TRBV7-3 to TRBJ2-7, with TRBD2 identical over 10 bases. There are 16 residues in the CDR3. The ends lost 5 bases at V and 2 bases at J; junction bases unmatched: 9. Germline V gene data show CDR1 as SGHTA and CDR2 as FQGTGA. CDR3 in DNA: TGTGCCAGCAGCCCAACACTAGCGGGGAAAACCTACGAGCAGTACTTC. As protein: CASSPTLAGKTYEQYF. Full variable domain (missing parts from reference TRBV7-3 and TRBJ2-7): GAGVSQTPSNKVTEKGKYVELRCDPISGHTALYWYRQSLGQGPEFLIYFQGTGAADDSGLPNDRFFAVRPEGSVSTLKIQRTERGDSAVYLCASSPTLAGKTYEQYFGPGTRLTVT.

The rearrangement links TRBV20-1 to TRBJ2-3; 9 bases line up with TRBD2. Per germline, CDR1 DFQATT and CDR2 SNEGSKA (reference sequence). This CDR3 contains 17 residues. Unmatched junction bases numbered 10, after V lost 1 base and J lost 2 bases. CDR3 coding DNA: TGCAGTGCTAGAGCGACACGAGCGGGAGGCCCCACAGATACGCAGTATTTT. Its translation: CSARATRAGGPTDTQYF.

This rearrangement joins TRBV7-9 to TRBJ1-2; 7 bases agree with TRBD1. V lost 5 bases to trimming and J lost 2 bases; unmatched junction nucleotides: 5. This CDR3 region has 14 residues. Germline V lookup: CDR1 SEHNR, CDR2 FQNEAQ (reference sequence). Here the CDR3 DNA reads TGTGCCAGCAGCCCGGACAGGCCAAACTATGGCTACACCTTC. Translated, it gives CASSPDRPNYGYTF. The full variable domain, completed using reference TRBV7-9 and TRBJ1-2, is DTGVSQNPRHKITKRGQNVTFRCDPISEHNRLYWYRQTLGQGPEFLTYFQNEAQLEKSRLLSDRFSAERPKGSFSTLEIQRTEQGDSAMYLCASSPDRPNYGYTFGSGTRLTVV.

J is TRBJ2-3 and V is TRBV4-3; TRBD2 is a possible D gene (5 bases). Trimming cost V 0 bases and J 2 bases, with 9 bases left between them. Per the germline V gene, CDR1 is LGHNA and CDR2 is YSLEER. The CDR3 sequence is 15 residues long. DNA for the CDR3: TGCGCCAGCAGCCAAGATCTAGGACTCACAGATACGCAGTATTTT. Its protein is CASSQDLGLTDTQYF.

This clonotype was picked up many times. As DNA, the CDR3 is TGTGCCAGCAGTGAATGGGCCGGGGGGAGCAATCAGCCCCAGCATTTT. Protein sequence: CASSEWAGGSNQPQHF. The chain is built from TRBV2 and TRBJ1-5, with D perhaps matching TRBD1 (5 bases). V shed 2 bases and J shed 1 base, with 12 bases lying between them. CDR1 and CDR2 (germline): SNHLY, FYNNEI. This CDR3 has 16 residues.

This clonotype was found many times. The V and J genes are TRBV28 and TRBJ2-7, with D unclear. V was clipped by 1 base and J by 5 bases, with 18 bases between them. The germline V gene has CDR1 MDHEN and CDR2 SYDVKM. The CDR3 has 16 amino acids. This chain's CDR3 is CASSLSELRVVNEQYF. The DNA for the CDR3 is TGTGCCAGCAGTTTATCGGAGCTAAGGGTGGTGAACGAGCAGTACTTC. Supplemented by reference TRBV28 and TRBJ2-7, the full variable domain reads DVKVTQSSRYLVKRTGEKVFLECVQDMDHENMFWYRQDPGLGLRLIYFSYDVKMKEKGDIPEGYSVSREKKERFSLILESASTNQTSMYLCASSLSELRVVNEQYFGPGTRLTVT.

The chain uses TRBV4-1 and TRBJ2-7, with a weak D call TRBD2 (6 bases). Trimming pared 0 bases from V and 1 base from J, leaving 13 bases between. Looked up from germline, CDR1 is MGHRA and CDR2 is YSYEKL. There are 16 residues in the CDR3. The chain's CDR3 is CASSQEGGLRSYEQYF. CDR3 in DNA: TGCGCCAGCAGCCAAGAAGGTGGACTACGATCCTACGAGCAGTACTTC.

The rearrangement joins TRBV9 to TRBJ1-1; weak D call: TRBD1 (6 bases). CDR1 and CDR2 from the germline V gene are SGDLS and YYNGEE. CDR3 length equals 17 residues. Trimming took off 4 bases at V and 4 bases at J, with 23 bases between the two ends. The CDR3 coding sequence is TGTGCCAGCAGCCAAGACCATGTGAACAGGGTAATCACTGAAGCTTTCTTT. Residues: CASSQDHVNRVITEAFF.

This clonotype was counted many times. The J gene is TRBJ2-3, the V gene TRBV12-3 or TRBV12-4; D uncertain. There are 15 residues in the CDR3. Trimming removed 2 bases from V and 0 bases from J, with 9 bases in between. The CDR3 region has the DNA TGTGCCAGCAGTTTATCGTGGGCTAGCACAGATACGCAGTATTTT. Translation gives CASSLSWASTDTQYF.

This clonotype was recorded many times. V and J are TRBV7-2 and TRBJ2-7; D may be TRBD2 (6 bases). V dropped 0 bases and J dropped 2 bases, with 17 bases sitting between them. Germline CDR1 reads SGHTA; CDR2 reads FQGNSA. CDR3 length: 17 residues. CDR3 sequence reads: CASSLADSGNIPYEQYF. CDR3 in DNA: TGTGCCAGCAGCTTAGCGGATAGCGGAAATATCCCCTACGAGCAGTACTTC. The whole variable domain, remainder taken from reference TRBV7-2 and TRBJ2-7, is GAGVSQSPSNKVTEKGKDVELRCDPISGHTALYWYRQSLGQGLEFLIYFQGNSAPDKSGLPSDRFSAERTGGSVSTLTIQRTQQEDSAVYLCASSLADSGNIPYEQYFGPGTRLTVT.

This clonotype has a count of ten or more. The chain uses TRBV12-3 or TRBV12-4 and TRBJ2-7; tentatively, D is TRBD1 (6 bases). V lost 2 bases, J lost 5 bases, and 10 bases lay in between. This CDR3 contains 13 residues. Here the CDR3 reads CASSLPGVNEQYF. In nucleotides, the CDR3 is TGTGCCAGCAGTTTACCAGGGGTGAACGAGCAGTACTTC.

The chain recombines TRBV14 with TRBJ2-7; D unresolved. This CDR3 is built from 16 residues. Trimming stripped 4 bases from V and 0 bases from J, with 16 bases between. CDR1 and CDR2 (germline): SGHDN, FVKESK. The CDR3, as DNA: TGTGCCAGCAGCCGGTTCGGACGGACGATCTCCTACGAGCAGTACTTC. This sequence encodes CASSRFGRTISYEQYF.

There are many counts of this clonotype. The chain recombines TRBV28 with TRBJ1-3; no definite D call. The germline gives CDR1 MDHEN, CDR2 SYDVKM. The V end was cut by 4 bases, the J end by 0 bases, with 13 bases between. The CDR3 extends over 16 amino acids. CDR3 protein: CASSWTVKLSGNTIYF. Written as DNA, the CDR3 is TGTGCCAGCAGTTGGACCGTGAAACTCTCTGGAAACACCATATATTTT.

In regard to this clonotype: This sequence may be a read error, since a much larger clone differs from it by one base. The chain has TRBV2 and TRBJ1-2; D is perhaps TRBD1 (5 bases). The CDR3 length is 13 residues. V lost 2 bases to trimming and J lost 7 bases, with 11 bases between them. Germline V gene sequence: CDR1 SNHLY, CDR2 FYNNEI. CDR3 coding DNA: TGTGCCAGCAGTGAAAGGGACGGCTGTGGCTACACCTTC. Translation gives CASSERDGCGYTF.

At least ten counts were recorded for this clonotype. V and J are TRBV7-9 and TRBJ2-6; a possible D gene is TRBD2 (6 bases). With 5 bases removed from V and 0 bases from J, the gap between germline ends came to 8 bases. CDR1 SEHNR and CDR2 FQNEAQ come from the germline V gene (reference sequence). CDR3 size: 15 residues. In nucleotides, the CDR3 is TGTGCCAGCAGCGGGGACTTCTCTGGGGCCAACGTCCTGACTTTC. Translated: CASSGDFSGANVLTF.

This clonotype was seen at least ten times. The chain has TRBV20-1 and TRBJ2-1, with D perhaps TRBD1 or TRBD2 (5 bases each). Germline values: CDR1 DFQATT, CDR2 SNEGSKA (reference sequence). Trimming took 5 bases from V and 9 from J, leaving 17 bases between them. This CDR3 has 13 residues. CDR3 coding DNA: TGCAGTGCTGGGGGAGCCCTGGGCTCTGAGCAGTTCTTC. Translation: CSAGGALGSEQFF.

The chain uses TRBV6-2 or TRBV6-3 and TRBJ1-1; 8 nucleotides agree with TRBD1. Unmatched junction bases numbered 6, after V lost 6 bases and J lost 0 bases. CDR1 and CDR2 (germline): MNHEY, SVGEGT. CDR3 length equals 15 residues. The CDR3 region is CASRGQETMNTEAFF. CDR3 coding DNA: TGTGCCAGCAGGGGACAGGAAACAATGAACACTGAAGCTTTCTTT.

The table lists this clonotype with many counts. The V and J genes are TRBV10-3 and TRBJ2-1; 8 nucleotides line up with TRBD2. The CDR3 loop spans 13 amino acids. Germline CDR1 reads ENHRY; CDR2 reads SYGVKD. J gave up 7 bases and V 10 bases, and 9 bases lay outside the gene matches. The chain's CDR3 is CATLGREANEQFF. As DNA, the CDR3 is TGTGCCACTCTTGGGCGGGAGGCTAATGAGCAGTTCTTC.

Regarding this clonotype: This may be a read error, as it is one base from a much larger clone. The genes are TRBV6-9 and TRBJ2-2, with D perhaps assigned TRBD1 or TRBD2 (5 bases each). From germline, CDR1 is MNHGY and CDR2 SVAAGI. This CDR3 is 16 amino acids long. CDR3 sequence (DNA): TGTGCCAGCAGTTACGGGACGGCCGCGAACACCGGGGAGCCGTTTTTT. It specifies CASSYGTAANTGEPFF.

This clonotype was seen ten or more times. The chain uses TRBV20-1 and TRBJ2-5; 7 bases line up with TRBD1. V was pared by 1 base and J by 5 bases, with 7 bases of the junction left unmatched. The CDR3 sequence is 14 residues long. Germline V gene sequence: CDR1 DFQATT, CDR2 SNEGSKA (reference sequence). The chain's CDR3 is CSARVSRGTETQYF. The CDR3 region has the DNA TGCAGTGCTAGAGTAAGCAGGGGGACGGAGACCCAGTACTTC.

This clonotype was recorded at least ten times. The chain has TRBV12-3 or TRBV12-4 and TRBJ2-7; TRBD1 might be the D (5 bases). V was cut by 10 bases and J by 0 bases, with 16 bases left in between. The CDR3 consists of 14 residues. CDR3 sequence: CANSPAGPSYEQYF. The CDR3 coding sequence is TGTGCCAACAGCCCCGCAGGGCCCTCCTACGAGCAGTACTTC.

This clonotype was recorded a few times. The chain has TRBV19 and TRBJ1-3, with 11 positions matching TRBD1. CDR3 size: 22 residues. Trimming removed 9 bases from V and 2 bases from J; junction bases left unmatched: 27. Germline V CDR1 and CDR2: LNHDA, SQIVND (reference sequence). CDR3 bases: TGTGCCAGCCTAAAGGGAGCTGTAACATTGTGGGGACAGGGGGTTCCTGGAAACACCATATATTTT. It encodes CASLKGAVTLWGQGVPGNTIYF.

This clonotype showed up many times. The rearrangement uses TRBV5-6 and TRBJ2-7, with 8 bases matching TRBD1. Germline trimming cut 5 bases from V and 0 bases from J; bases unmatched to any gene: 4. Germline CDR1 reads SGHDT; CDR2 reads YYEEEE. The CDR3 has 14 amino acids. The CDR3 loop is CASSDRGLSYEQYF. CDR3 nucleotides: TGTGCCAGCAGTGACAGGGGCCTCTCCTACGAGCAGTACTTC.

The rearrangement uses TRBV24-1 and TRBJ2-3; D may be TRBD1 or TRBD2 (5 bases each). Germline V gene sequence: CDR1 KGHDR, CDR2 SFDVKD. The CDR3 contains 17 residues. Trimming took 4 bases from V and 3 from J, leaving 19 bases between them. This CDR3 reads CATSDTQVGEGTDTQYF. The DNA for the CDR3 is TGTGCCACCAGTGACACCCAGGTCGGAGAGGGGACAGATACGCAGTATTTT.

The chain is built from TRBV12-3 or TRBV12-4 and TRBJ2-7, with D tentatively TRBD1 or TRBD2 (6 bases each). The CDR3 spans 15 residues. V was cut by 6 bases and J by 2 bases, with 17 bases left in between. The CDR3 region is CASSSGTWGPYEQYF. As DNA, the CDR3 is TGTGCCAGCAGCTCGGGGACTTGGGGGCCCTACGAGCAGTACTTC.

About this clonotype itself: The junction shows a germline mismatch at one end, possibly a read error. The chain combines TRBV2 with TRBJ1-1, with 7 nucleotides matching TRBD1. Germline lookup yields CDR1 SNHLY and CDR2 FYNNEI. This CDR3 is 14 amino acids long. The CDR3 region has the DNA TGTGCCATCCGGGACAGTCCCTCGAACACTGAAGCTTCCTTT. Amino acid sequence: CAIRDSPSNTEASF.

A note on this clonotype: A read error is possible here, since a much larger clone lies one base away. The J gene is TRBJ1-5, the V gene TRBV27; perhaps TRBD1 as D (6 bases). The CDR3 extends over 15 amino acids. Germline CDR1 reads MNHEY; CDR2 reads SMNVEV (reference sequence). The CDR3 DNA reads TGTGCCGGCAGTCCTAGGGACACTAGCAATCAGCCCCAGCATTTT. It yields the protein CAGSPRDTSNQPQHF.

This clonotype was seen repeatedly, ten times or more. V gene TRBV27 combines with J gene TRBJ1-3; tentatively, D is TRBD1 (6 bases). Trimming left V 5 bases short and J 6 bases short, with 26 bases between. This CDR3 is 18 amino acids long. CDR1 is MNHEY, CDR2 SMNVEV, per germline (reference sequence). The CDR3 reads CASSPTYPGQRNLNTIYF. In DNA form, the CDR3 reads TGTGCCAGCAGTCCTACCTATCCGGGACAACGAAACCTAAACACCATATATTTT.

As concerns this clonotype: The CDR3 does not close with the conserved phenylalanine or tryptophan, likely indicating a read error. The chain carries TRBV7-8 and TRBJ1-1, with D maybe TRBD1 (5 bases). The germline gives CDR1 SGHVS, CDR2 FQNEAQ. The CDR3 runs 15 residues. Trimming removed 0 bases at V and 0 bases at J, with 8 bases between. Here the CDR3 reads CASSLAGGVNTEAFL. The CDR3 DNA follows: TGTGCCAGCAGCTTAGCTGGGGGAGTGAACACTGAAGCTTTCCTT.

This clonotype appeared many times. The chain carries TRBV9 and TRBJ2-1; the match to TRBD1 covers 9 bases. There are 15 residues in the CDR3. V was clipped by 3 bases and J by 10 bases; unmatched bases: 11. CDR1 and CDR2 from the germline V gene are SGDLS and YYNGEE. CDR3 in DNA: TGTGCCAGCAGCGCCGGCGGACAGGGGAGCACGGAGCAGTTCTTC. Its translation is CASSAGGQGSTEQFF. The whole variable domain, remainder taken from reference TRBV9 and TRBJ2-1, is DSGVTQTPKHLITATGQRVTLRCSPRSGDLSVYWYQQSLDQGLQFLIQYYNGEERAKGNILERFSAQQFPDLHSELNLSSLELGDSALYFCASSAGGQGSTEQFFGPGTRLTVL.

This chain links TRBV19 with TRBJ2-3, with TRBD1 identical over 7 bases. This CDR3 spans 15 amino acids. J was trimmed by 0 bases and V by 3 bases; bases with no gene match: 3. Germline V gene lookup returns CDR1 LNHDA and CDR2 SQIVND (reference sequence). The DNA for the CDR3 is TGTGCCAGTAGTATGACAGGGTCTAGCACAGATACGCAGTATTTT. As protein: CASSMTGSSTDTQYF.